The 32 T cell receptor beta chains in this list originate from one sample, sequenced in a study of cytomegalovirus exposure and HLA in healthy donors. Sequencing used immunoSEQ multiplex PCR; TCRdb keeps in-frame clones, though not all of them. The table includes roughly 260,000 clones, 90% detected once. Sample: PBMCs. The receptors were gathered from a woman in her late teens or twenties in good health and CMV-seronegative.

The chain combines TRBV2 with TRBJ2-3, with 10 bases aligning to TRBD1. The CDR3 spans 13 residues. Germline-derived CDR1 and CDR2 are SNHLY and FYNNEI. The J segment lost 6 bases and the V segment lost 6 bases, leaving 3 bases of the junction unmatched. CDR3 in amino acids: CASRRDRGDTQYF. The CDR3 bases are TGTGCCAGCAGGAGGGACAGGGGCGATACGCAGTATTTT.

The CDR3 region has the DNA TGTGCCAGCAGCACCAGGACAGCTAACTATGGCTACACCTTC. Amino acid sequence: CASSTRTANYGYTF. The V gene is TRBV11-1, the J gene TRBJ1-2, with D possibly TRBD1 on 6 matching bases. Trimming pared 5 bases from V and 0 bases from J, leaving 10 bases between. Looked up from germline, CDR1 is SGHAT and CDR2 is FQDESV (reference sequence). The CDR3 runs 14 residues.

The CDR3 loop is CASRPGQYSGELFF. The CDR3 DNA follows: TGTGCCAGCAGGCCCGGACAGTACTCCGGGGAGCTGTTTTTT. The V gene is TRBV6-5, the J gene TRBJ2-2; perhaps TRBD1 as D (6 bases). Germline V gene sequence: CDR1 MNHEY, CDR2 SVGAGI. Trimming took 6 bases from V and 6 from J, leaving 14 bases between them. The CDR3 runs to 14 residues.

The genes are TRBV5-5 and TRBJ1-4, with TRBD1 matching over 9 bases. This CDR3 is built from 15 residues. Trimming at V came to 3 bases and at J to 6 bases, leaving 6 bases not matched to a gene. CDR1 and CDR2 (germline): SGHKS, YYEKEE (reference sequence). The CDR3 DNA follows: TGTGCCAGCAGCTCCCCGGGACAGGGCGATGAAAAACTGTTTTTT. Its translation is CASSSPGQGDEKLFF.

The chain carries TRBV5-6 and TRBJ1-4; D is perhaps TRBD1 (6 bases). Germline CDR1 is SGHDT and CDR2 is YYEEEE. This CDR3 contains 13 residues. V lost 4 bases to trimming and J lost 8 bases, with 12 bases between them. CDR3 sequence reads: CASSKDSSEKLFF. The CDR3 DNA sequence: TGTGCCAGCAGCAAGGACAGTTCAGAAAAACTGTTTTTT.

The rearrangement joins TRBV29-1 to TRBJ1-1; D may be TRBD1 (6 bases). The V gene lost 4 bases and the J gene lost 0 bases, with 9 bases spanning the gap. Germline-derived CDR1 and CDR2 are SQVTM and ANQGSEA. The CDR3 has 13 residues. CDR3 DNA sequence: TGCAGCGTTGGGAGGACAGTGAACACTGAAGCTTTCTTT. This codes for CSVGRTVNTEAFF.

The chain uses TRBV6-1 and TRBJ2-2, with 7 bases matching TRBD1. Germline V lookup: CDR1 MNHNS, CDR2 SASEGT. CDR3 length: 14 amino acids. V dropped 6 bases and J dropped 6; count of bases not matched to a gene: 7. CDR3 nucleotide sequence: TGTGCCAGCAGGGGGACAGACGGACCCGGGGAGCTGTTTTTT. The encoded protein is CASRGTDGPGELFF.

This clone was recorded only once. CDR3 amino acids: CASMGWRAVNTEAFF. The CDR3 bases are TGCGCCAGCATGGGTTGGCGGGCGGTAAACACTGAAGCTTTCTTT. This chain links TRBV10-2 with TRBJ1-1; D unresolved. V gave up 7 bases and J gave up 2 bases, with 17 bases separating them. The CDR3 covers 15 residues. Germline V CDR1 and CDR2: WSHSY, SAAADI.

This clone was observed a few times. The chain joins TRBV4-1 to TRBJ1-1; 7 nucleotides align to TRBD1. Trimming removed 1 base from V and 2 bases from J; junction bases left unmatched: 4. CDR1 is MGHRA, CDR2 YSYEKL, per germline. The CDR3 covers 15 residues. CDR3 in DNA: TGCGCCAGCAGCCAAGCCTGGACAGGAAACACTGAAGCTTTCTTT. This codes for CASSQAWTGNTEAFF.

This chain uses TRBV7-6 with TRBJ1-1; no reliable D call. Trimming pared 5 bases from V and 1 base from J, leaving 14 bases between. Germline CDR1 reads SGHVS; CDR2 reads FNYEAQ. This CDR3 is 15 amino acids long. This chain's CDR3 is CASSPALRPNTEAFF. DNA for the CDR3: TGTGCCAGCAGCCCAGCTTTGAGGCCGAACACTGAAGCTTTCTTT. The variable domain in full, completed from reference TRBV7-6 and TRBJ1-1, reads GAGVSQSPRYKVTKRGQDVALRCDPISGHVSLYWYRQALGQGPEFLTYFNYEAQQDKSGLPNDRFSAERPEGSISTLTIQRTEQRDSAMYRCASSPALRPNTEAFFGQGTRLTVV.

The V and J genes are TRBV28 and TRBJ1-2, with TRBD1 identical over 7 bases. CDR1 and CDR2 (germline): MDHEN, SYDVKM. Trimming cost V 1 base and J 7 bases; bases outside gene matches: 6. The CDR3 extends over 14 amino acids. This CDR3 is CASSLYRQGTGYTF. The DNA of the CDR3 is TGTGCCAGCAGTTTATATCGACAGGGTACTGGCTACACCTTC.

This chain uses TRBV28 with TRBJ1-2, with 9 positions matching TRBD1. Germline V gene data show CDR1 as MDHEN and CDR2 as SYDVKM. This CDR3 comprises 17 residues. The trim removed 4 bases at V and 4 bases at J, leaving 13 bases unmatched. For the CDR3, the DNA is TGTGCCAGCAGTTCTCCGGGACAGGGACCATGGGGCTATGGCTACACCTTC. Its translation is CASSSPGQGPWGYGYTF.

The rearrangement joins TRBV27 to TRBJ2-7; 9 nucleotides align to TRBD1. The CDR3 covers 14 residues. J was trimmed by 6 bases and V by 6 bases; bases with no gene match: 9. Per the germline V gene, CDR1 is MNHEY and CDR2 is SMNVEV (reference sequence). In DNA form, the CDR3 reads TGTGCCAGCAGATTAACAGGGGGCTTGTCCGAGCAGTACGTC. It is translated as CASRLTGGLSEQYV.

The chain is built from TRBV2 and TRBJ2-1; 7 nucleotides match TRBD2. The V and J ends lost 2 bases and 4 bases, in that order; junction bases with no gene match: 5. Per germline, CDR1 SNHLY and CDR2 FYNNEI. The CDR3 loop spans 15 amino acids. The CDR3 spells CASSESGAMYNEQFF. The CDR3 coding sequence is TGTGCCAGCAGTGAAAGCGGGGCTATGTACAATGAGCAGTTCTTC.

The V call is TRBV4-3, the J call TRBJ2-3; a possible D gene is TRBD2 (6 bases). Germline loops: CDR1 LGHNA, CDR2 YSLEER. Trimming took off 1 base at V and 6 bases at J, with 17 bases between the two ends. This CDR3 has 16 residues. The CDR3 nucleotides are TGCGCCAGCAGCCAAGCCACTAGCAAGCTGGGGGATACGCAGTATTTT. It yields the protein CASSQATSKLGDTQYF.

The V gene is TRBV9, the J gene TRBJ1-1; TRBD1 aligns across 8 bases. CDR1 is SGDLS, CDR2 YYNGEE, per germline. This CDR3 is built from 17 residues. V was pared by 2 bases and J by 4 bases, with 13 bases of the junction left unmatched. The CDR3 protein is CASSVLTQGALSTEAFF. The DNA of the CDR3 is TGTGCCAGCAGCGTGCTAACCCAGGGGGCTCTTAGCACTGAAGCTTTCTTT.

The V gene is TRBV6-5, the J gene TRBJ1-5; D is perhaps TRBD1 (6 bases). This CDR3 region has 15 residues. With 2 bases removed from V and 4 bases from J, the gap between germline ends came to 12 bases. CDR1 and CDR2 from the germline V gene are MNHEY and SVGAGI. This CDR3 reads CASSYAAGENQPQHF. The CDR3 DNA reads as TGTGCCAGCAGTTACGCGGCAGGGGAGAATCAGCCCCAGCATTTT.

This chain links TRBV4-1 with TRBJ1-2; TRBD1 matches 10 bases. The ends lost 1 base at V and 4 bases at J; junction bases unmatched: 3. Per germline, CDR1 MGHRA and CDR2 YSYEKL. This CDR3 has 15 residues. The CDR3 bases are TGCGCCAGCAGCCAAGGACAGGGGGCAGGCTATGGCTACACCTTC. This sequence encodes CASSQGQGAGYGYTF.

CDR3 DNA sequence: TGTGCCAGCAGTGACAGCGTCTTATACTATGGCTACACCTTC. This gives the protein CASSDSVLYYGYTF. The chain joins TRBV2 to TRBJ1-2; D call uncertain. V lost 3 bases and J 3 bases, leaving 11 bases between the germline ends. Germline CDR1 is SNHLY and CDR2 is FYNNEI. The CDR3 spans 14 residues. The full variable domain, completed using reference TRBV2 and TRBJ1-2, is EPEVTQTPSHQVTQMGQEVILRCVPISNHLYFYWYRQILGQKVEFLVSFYNNEISEKSEIFDDQFSVERPDGSNFTLKIRSTKLEDSAMYFCASSDSVLYYGYTFGSGTRLTVV.

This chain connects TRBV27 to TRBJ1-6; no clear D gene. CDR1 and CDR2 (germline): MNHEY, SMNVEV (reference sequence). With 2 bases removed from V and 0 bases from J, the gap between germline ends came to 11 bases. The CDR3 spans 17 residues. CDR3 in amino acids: CASSLSSLSSYNSPLHF. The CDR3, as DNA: TGTGCCAGCAGTTTAAGCTCCCTGAGCTCCTATAATTCACCCCTCCACTTT.

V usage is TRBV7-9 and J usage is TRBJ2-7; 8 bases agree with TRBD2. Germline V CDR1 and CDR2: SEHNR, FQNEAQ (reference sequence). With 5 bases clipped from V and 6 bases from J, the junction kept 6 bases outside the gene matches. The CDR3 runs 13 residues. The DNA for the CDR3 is TGTGCCAGCAGCCCGGGGGGGGGACGCGAGCAGTACGTC. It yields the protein CASSPGGGREQYV.

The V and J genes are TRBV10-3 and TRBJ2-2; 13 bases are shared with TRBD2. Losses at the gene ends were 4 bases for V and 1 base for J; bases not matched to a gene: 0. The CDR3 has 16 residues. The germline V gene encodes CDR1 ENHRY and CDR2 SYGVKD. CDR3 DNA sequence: TGTGCCATCAGTGGGACTAGCGGGGGGAACACCGGGGAGCTGTTTTTT. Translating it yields CAISGTSGGNTGELFF.

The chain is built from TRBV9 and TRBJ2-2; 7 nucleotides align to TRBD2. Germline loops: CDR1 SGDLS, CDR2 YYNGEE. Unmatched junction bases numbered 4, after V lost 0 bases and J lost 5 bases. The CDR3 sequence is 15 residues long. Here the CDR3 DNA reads TGTGCCAGCAGCGTAGGGCAGGGAGGGACCGGGGAGCTGTTTTTT. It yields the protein CASSVGQGGTGELFF.

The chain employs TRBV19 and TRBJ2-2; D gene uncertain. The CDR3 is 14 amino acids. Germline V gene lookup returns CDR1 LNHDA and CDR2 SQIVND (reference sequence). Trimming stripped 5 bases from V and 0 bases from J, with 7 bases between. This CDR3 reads CASSLQPNTGELFF. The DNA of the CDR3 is TGTGCCAGTAGTTTACAGCCGAACACCGGGGAGCTGTTTTTT.

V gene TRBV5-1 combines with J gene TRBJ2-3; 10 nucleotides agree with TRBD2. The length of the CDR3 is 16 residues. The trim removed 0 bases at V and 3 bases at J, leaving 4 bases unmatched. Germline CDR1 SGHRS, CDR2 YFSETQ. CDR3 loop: CASSLVAGGGTDTQYF. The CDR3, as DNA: TGCGCCAGCAGCTTGGTAGCGGGGGGTGGAACAGATACGCAGTATTTT.

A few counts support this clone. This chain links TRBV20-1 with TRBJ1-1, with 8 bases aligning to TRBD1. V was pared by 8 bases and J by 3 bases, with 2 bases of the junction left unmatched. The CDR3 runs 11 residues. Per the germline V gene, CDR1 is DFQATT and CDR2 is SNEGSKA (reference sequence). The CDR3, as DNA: TGCAGTACGACAGGGGACACTGAAGCTTTCTTT. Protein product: CSTTGDTEAFF.

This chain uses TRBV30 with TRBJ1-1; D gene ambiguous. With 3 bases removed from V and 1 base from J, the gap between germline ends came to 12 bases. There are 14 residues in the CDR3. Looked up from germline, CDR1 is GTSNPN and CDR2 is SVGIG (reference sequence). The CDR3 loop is CAWRGGSTNTEAFF. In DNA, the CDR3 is TGTGCCTGGAGGGGAGGATCAACGAACACTGAAGCTTTCTTT. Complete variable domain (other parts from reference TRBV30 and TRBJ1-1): SQTIHQWPATLVQPVGSPLSLECTVEGTSNPNLYWYRQAAGRGLQLLFYSVGIGQISSEVPQNLSASRPQDRQFILSSKKLLLSDSGFYLCAWRGGSTNTEAFFGQGTRLTVV.

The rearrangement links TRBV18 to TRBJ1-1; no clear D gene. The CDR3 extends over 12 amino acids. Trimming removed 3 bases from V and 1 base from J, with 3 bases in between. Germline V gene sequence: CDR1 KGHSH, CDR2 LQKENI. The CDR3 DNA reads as TGTGCCAGCTCACCGGCGAACACTGAAGCTTTCTTT. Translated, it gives CASSPANTEAFF.

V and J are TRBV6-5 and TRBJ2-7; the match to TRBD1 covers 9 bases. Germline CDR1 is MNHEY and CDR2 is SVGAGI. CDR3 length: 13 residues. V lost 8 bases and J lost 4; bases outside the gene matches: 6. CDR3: CASGRDRDYEQYF. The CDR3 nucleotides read TGTGCCAGCGGCCGGGACAGGGATTACGAGCAGTACTTC.

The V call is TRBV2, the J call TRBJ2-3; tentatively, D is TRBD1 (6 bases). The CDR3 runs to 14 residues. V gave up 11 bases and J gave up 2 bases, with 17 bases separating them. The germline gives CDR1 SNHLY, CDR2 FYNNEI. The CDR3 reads CAGTPGHDTDTQYF. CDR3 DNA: TGTGCCGGAACGCCGGGACACGACACAGATACGCAGTATTTT.

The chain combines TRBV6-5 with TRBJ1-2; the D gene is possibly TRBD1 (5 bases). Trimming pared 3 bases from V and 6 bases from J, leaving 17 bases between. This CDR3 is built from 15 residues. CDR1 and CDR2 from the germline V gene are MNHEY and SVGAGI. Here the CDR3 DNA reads TGTGCCAGCAGTTATCGGCAGGGCAATTGGAATGGCTACACCTTC. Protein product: CASSYRQGNWNGYTF.

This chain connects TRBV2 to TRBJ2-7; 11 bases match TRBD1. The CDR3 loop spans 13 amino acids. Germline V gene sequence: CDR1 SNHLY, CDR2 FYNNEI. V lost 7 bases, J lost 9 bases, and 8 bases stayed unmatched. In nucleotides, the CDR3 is TGTGCCAGCAATGGACAGGGGGCCGGAGGGCAGTACGTC. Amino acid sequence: CASNGQGAGGQYV.